This T cell receptor (beta chain) is drawn from a study of radiation and T cells in renal cell carcinoma (dated by TCRdb to 2018 to 2021). In terms of the full investigation: A total of some 51 samples underwent TCR beta sequencing, made up of around 26 tumors and some 27 peripheral blood samples. A total of about 4 million unique CDR3 nucleotide sequences, encoding roughly 2.7 million unique CDR3 amino acid sequences, were found across all 50 or so samples. The final blood draw was performed at 4 weeks after radiation, at the same time as nephrectomy.

TCR beta libraries were generated from genomic DNA with the immunoSEQ kit, following the manufacturer's recommendations. Library preparation used a first multiplex PCR with proprietary primers, then a second PCR adding unique barcodes, with bead cleanups after each round. Each sample batch included a kit-provided positive control reaction and a negative control reaction. The final libraries were assessed on an Agilent 4200 TapeStation D1000 ScreenTape, pooled by volume, and quantified by qPCR. Sequencing was performed on an Illumina NextSeq500 using a MidOutput 150-cycle cartridge, with 156 Read1 cycles, 15 Index1 cycles, and the kit custom primers. The pooled library was loaded at 0.95 to 1 pM with 20% PhiX control spiked in. The original methods were these. Vendor-processed data were analyzed in R, and a clonotype was defined as all T cells sharing the same CDR3 nucleotide sequence. In the clone abundance analyses, frequencies in each sample were normalized to that sample's 10,000 most abundant clones. Public T cell clones, which averaged fewer than five per sample, were removed prior to analysis. A difference in abundance of at least 32-fold between compartments was used to define tumor-enriched and baseline blood-enriched clonotypes. A beta-binomial differential abundance model was applied to find clonotypes that expanded or contracted between blood time points. Similarity between tumor and blood repertoires was quantified using the Baroni-Urbani and Buser coefficient, and groups were compared with two-tailed Wilcoxon tests in R. In TCRdb, the immuneACCESS table is reduced to in-frame sequences with V and J assigned. These tables do not hold every clone; where another copy was compared, an unresolved V gene accounts for under half, and the others remain unexplained. From that table come the V and J calls and clone size; the DNA was used to work out D and trimming. This sample holds some 44,000 clones; roughly 80% were observed only once. The ten largest make up 27% of the sample.

Relative to germline, V is 4 bases shorter and J is 8 bases shorter, with 16 bases between their ends. Including cysteine and phenylalanine, the CDR3 has 14 amino acids. The sequence is cut down to CDR3 DNA, 42 bases in frame from base 1. From the germline V gene, CDR1 is SGHRS and CDR2 is YFSETQ. The time point label, read with the paper, signifies: blood 4 weeks post-SBRT, at nephrectomy. This specimen's treatment or condition label, interpreted: 15 Gy SBRT to primary tumor, nephrectomy 4 weeks later. The samples were drawn from a clinical trial, where primary renal cell carcinomas were treated with 15 Gy of stereotactic body radiation therapy and then removed by nephrectomy 4 weeks afterward. To follow tumor-enriched clonotypes, peripheral blood was collected serially from radiation-treated patients at baseline and again at 2 weeks and 4 weeks after SBRT. All patients had renal cell carcinoma with clear cell pathology. The QIAamp DNA Blood Mini Kit (Qiagen) was used to prepare genomic DNA for TCR sequencing. Samples were included in the analyses only if all quality control checks were passed.

The paper as a whole reports these results and caveats: Effects of radiation dose or scheduling on the TCR repertoire could not be addressed with the single-armed trial design. In blood, the top tumor clonotypes increased between baseline and 2 weeks post-radiation and then shrank by 4 weeks, which suggests that tumor-resident clones expanded only transiently. Blood repertoire dynamics were not followed beyond 4 weeks after treatment. Because no pretreatment tumor biopsies were available, whether clonotypes were present in the tumor at baseline could not be determined.

As to this clone: Its antigen remains undetermined. Per-nucleotide qualities are absent, and no much larger clonotype sits a single base away.

The sequence derives from a woman between 65 and 79 years old with renal cell carcinoma. The sequences come from blood, collected from a patient whose treatment included radiotherapy and nephrectomy. The sequence joins TRBV5-1 to TRBJ2-1; the D gene cannot be resolved reliably. The DNA is TGCGCCAGCAGCCCCGAAAAGGGTTGGGATGAGCAGTTCTTC. This gives the protein CASSPEKGWDEQFF.